The T cell receptor beta chain described here comes from a study of blood T cell repertoires in COVID-19. Looking at the study overall: Acute and convalescent COVID-19 samples came from the United States, Italy and Spain.

The CDR3 has 15 amino acids. CDR1 MNHEY and CDR2 SVGAGI come from the germline V gene. Trimming cost V 4 bases and J 5 bases; bases outside gene matches: 8. Assay used: immunoSEQ multiplex PCR; TCRdb lists only in-frame clones, some missing. The sample yields around 300,000 clones, roughly 85% seen once. J is TRBJ2-5 and V is TRBV6-5, with TRBD1 matching 9 bases. The material sequenced was PBMCs or T cells enriched from blood (not recorded which). This clonotype was sampled from a woman aged 50 to 65 who had recovered from COVID-19. For the CDR3, the DNA is TGTGCCAGCAGTTCGTTTACAGGGGGCCGCGAGACCCAGTACTTC. This codes for CASSSFTGGRETQYF.